This passage covers 16 T cell receptor beta chains from one sample sequenced in a study of blood T cells in healthy people across ages. Combining a sample-barcoded 5' primer with a J-beta primer mix, a second PCR ran for about 6 to 12 cycles. In TCRdb, the 5' RACE reads were re-called with MiXCR into one record per CDR3 protein. This sample carries 1,800,000 or so distinct CDR3 sequences, roughly two fifths of them seen once, and the ten largest clones take 20% to 25%. Sequenced input: blood. The receptors shown here come from a human donor in good health.

V is TRBV20-1 and J is TRBJ1-2; 8 nucleotides agree with TRBD1. In germline, CDR1 is DFQATT, CDR2 SNEGSKA (reference sequence). The CDR3 is made up of 14 amino acids. J was trimmed by 7 bases and V by 3 bases; bases with no gene match: 10. CDR3 nucleotide sequence: TGCAGTGCTAGGTCGACAGGGGCGCTGACTGGCTACACCTTC. Encoded protein: CSARSTGALTGYTF.

The table lists this clonotype with a count of one. The chain employs TRBV4-2 and TRBJ2-5; TRBD2 is a possible D gene (5 bases). Looked up from germline, CDR1 is LGHNA and CDR2 is YNFKEQ. Deletions cut 3 bases from V and 0 bases from J, with 11 bases between. The CDR3 sequence is 15 residues long. Here the CDR3 DNA reads TGTGCCAGCAGCCAGGCGGGCAGTGACCAAGAGACCCAGTACTTC. It yields the protein CASSQAGSDQETQYF.

A few counts support this clonotype. The chain is built from TRBV7-2 and TRBJ2-7, with unresolved D. This CDR3 is built from 14 residues. V lost 3 bases to trimming and J lost 1 base, with 10 bases between them. CDR1 and CDR2 from the germline V gene are SGHTA and FQGNSA. The CDR3 DNA sequence: TGTGCCAGCAGCTTTGGTTTCGGGTCCTACGAGCAGTACTTC. Its translation: CASSFGFGSYEQYF.

The chain links TRBV6-6 to TRBJ2-1; D is undetermined. Deletions cut 2 bases from V and 3 bases from J, with 5 bases between. CDR1 MNHNY and CDR2 SVGAGI come from the germline V gene (reference sequence). The CDR3 is 13 amino acids. This CDR3 reads CASSYGNYNEQFF. In DNA, the CDR3 is TGTGCCAGCAGTTACGGGAACTACAATGAGCAGTTCTTC.

CDR3 loop: CASSPGTSGTKLDEQFF. In DNA, the CDR3 is TGCGCCAGCAGCCCTGGGACTAGCGGGACAAAACTCGATGAGCAGTTCTTC. This chain links TRBV5-1 with TRBJ2-1; 13 positions match TRBD2. The CDR3 length is 17 residues. V was pared by 4 bases and J by 8 bases, with 12 bases of the junction left unmatched. Germline V gives CDR1 SGHRS, CDR2 YFSETQ.

This clonotype was found a few times. The chain combines TRBV7-3 with TRBJ2-1; 8 bases map to TRBD2. This CDR3 comprises 17 residues. Per the germline V gene, CDR1 is SGHTA and CDR2 is FQGTGA. Trimming removed 5 bases from V and 6 bases from J; junction bases left unmatched: 15. The CDR3 nucleotides read TGTGCCAGCAGCATACGGCCGGGGCTAGCGGGCTTCAATGAGCAGTTCTTC. Encoded protein: CASSIRPGLAGFNEQFF.

This sequence joins TRBV20-1 and TRBJ2-5; perhaps TRBD2 as D (5 bases). Trimming removed 2 bases from V and 2 bases from J, with 9 bases in between. CDR3 length equals 13 residues. From germline, CDR1 is DFQATT and CDR2 SNEGSKA (reference sequence). The CDR3 bases are TGCAGTGCTAGATCGGGGAAGCAAGAGACCCAGTACTTC. Protein product: CSARSGKQETQYF.

A few counts support this clonotype. The rearrangement joins TRBV29-1 to TRBJ2-3; D is unresolved. Germline CDR1 and CDR2: SQVTM and ANQGSEA. There are 11 residues in the CDR3. Between the trimmed V and J ends, which lost 2 bases and 6 bases, there was a span of 6 bases. CDR3 region: CSVEFRDTQYF. CDR3 coding DNA: TGCAGCGTTGAATTCAGGGATACGCAGTATTTT.

The V and J genes are TRBV11-2 and TRBJ2-7, with 7 bases identical to TRBD1. The J segment lost 7 bases and the V segment lost 5 bases, leaving 14 bases of the junction unmatched. The germline V gene encodes CDR1 SGHAT and CDR2 FQNNGV. The CDR3 is 15 residues long. CDR3 sequence reads: CASSLTSPTGLEQYF. As DNA, the CDR3 is TGTGCCAGCAGCCTAACGTCCCCGACAGGGTTGGAGCAGTACTTC.

This rearrangement joins TRBV7-2 to TRBJ2-1; D not certain. The CDR3 totals 15 residues. From germline, CDR1 is SGHTA and CDR2 FQGNSA. With 1 base removed from V and 1 base from J, the gap between germline ends came to 8 bases. The CDR3 DNA is TGTGCCAGCAGCTTAGGCAGGCCTTCCTACAATGAGCAGTTCTTC. Translating it yields CASSLGRPSYNEQFF.

This clonotype was seen only a few times. The chain recombines TRBV7-2 with TRBJ1-1; maybe TRBD1 (6 bases). Germline CDR1 reads SGHTA; CDR2 reads FQGNSA. The length of the CDR3 is 14 residues. Trimming stripped 8 bases from V and 6 bases from J, with 19 bases between. CDR3 sequence reads: CASLQGGGGSEAFF. CDR3 sequence (DNA): TGTGCCAGCCTCCAAGGAGGGGGTGGCTCTGAAGCTTTCTTT.

J is TRBJ1-2 and V is TRBV29-1; 8 positions agree with TRBD1. The V segment lost 3 bases and the J segment 7 bases; nucleotides outside the gene matches: 4. Per germline, CDR1 SQVTM and CDR2 ANQGSEA. This CDR3 is built from 12 residues. CDR3 nucleotides: TGCAGCGTTGAGCAACAGGGGGGTGGCTACACCTTC. Translated, it gives CSVEQQGGGYTF.

About this clonotype itself: This likely traces to a read error, being one base from a far larger clone. The chain has TRBV7-2 and TRBJ1-2; 9 nucleotides match TRBD1. V trimming: 8 bases; J trimming: 2 bases; junction bases outside the gene matches: 6. The CDR3 is 14 amino acids. The germline V gene encodes CDR1 SGHTA and CDR2 FQGNSA. The chain's CDR3 is CASGPGTGNYGYTF. The CDR3 DNA is TGTGCCAGCGGCCCCGGGACAGGGAACTATGGCTACACCTTC.

This clonotype has just a few counts. The chain recombines TRBV9 with TRBJ2-3, with TRBD1 identical over 7 bases. The ends lost 4 bases at V and 3 bases at J; junction bases unmatched: 11. The CDR3 extends over 16 amino acids. Germline assignment: CDR1 SGDLS and CDR2 YYNGEE. CDR3 residues: CASSPRQGWGTDTQYF. The CDR3 region has the DNA TGTGCCAGCAGCCCCCGACAGGGTTGGGGGACAGATACGCAGTATTTT.

The chain is built from TRBV2 and TRBJ2-7; 9 bases are a match to TRBD2. J lost 1 base, V lost 7 bases, and 2 bases had no gene match. Germline CDR1 is SNHLY and CDR2 is FYNNEI. The CDR3 has 13 residues. The CDR3 bases are TGTGCCAGCATGCTAGCGGGGTCCTACGAGCAGTACTTC. Amino acids: CASMLAGSYEQYF.

J is TRBJ2-5 and V is TRBV20-1; 10 bases map to TRBD2. The germline CDR1 and CDR2 sequences are DFQATT and SNEGSKA (reference sequence). The CDR3 runs to 14 residues. Trimming cost V 3 bases and J 4 bases; bases outside gene matches: 5. The CDR3 DNA follows: TGCAGTGCTAGCCCAGCGGGGGGGCCAGAGACCCAGTACTTC. Amino acid sequence: CSASPAGGPETQYF.